This T cell receptor (beta chain) emerged from a study of T cells in localized non-small cell lung cancer. Note on this clone: The antigen remains unidentified.

Generated by immunoSEQ multiplex PCR, the TCRdb table keeps only in-frame clones and is missing some. The table shows 45,000 to 60,000 clones, with about 86% occurring only once. Trimming removed 0 bases from V and 2 bases from J, with 9 bases in between. The CDR3 contains 15 residues. CDR1 and CDR2 (germline): SGHKS, YYEKEE (reference sequence). Overall study results and limits: Adjacent lung exhibited a median of about 56 among the 100 most abundant tumor clones. A denser population of T cells in blood accompanied longer overall survival.

The specimen comprised PBMCs, sampled before any cancer treatment. The sequence derives from a man aged 40 to 70 with stage II lung adenocarcinoma. This chain joins TRBV5-5 and TRBJ1-3, with no clear D. CDR3: CASSLDVGTGNTIYF. The CDR3 bases are TGTGCCAGCAGCTTGGATGTGGGCACTGGAAACACCATATATTTT.